This record looks at one T cell receptor beta chain sequence and its context. The sample's time point: newly diagnosed GD, antithyroid drugs for less than 3 months. The TCR library was prepared using RNA isolated from PBMCs. This sample stems from a study of regulatory T cells in long-lasting Graves disease. The CDR3 length is 14 residues. Trimming left V 7 bases short and J 0 bases short, with 12 bases between. The TCR beta library used iRepertoire HTBI primers with Arm-PCR amplification of CDR3. TCRdb itself ran the multiplex PCR reads through MiXCR, one entry per CDR3 protein. Of 420,000 or so distinct CDR3 sequences listed, approximately 16% are singletons. The sample was also linked to a second study, of T cells in Graves' hyperthyroidism and ophthalmopathy.

Sequencing was performed on peripheral blood mononuclear cells (PBMCs), taken at new diagnosis, from a patient treated with antithyroid drugs. The receptor's source is a woman aged 18-29 years with Graves disease. This chain links TRBV12-3 or TRBV12-4 with TRBJ1-2, with D possibly TRBD1 on 6 matching bases. The CDR3 protein is CASTLGATNYGYTF. CDR3 coding DNA: TGTGCCAGCACCTTGGGGGCGACTAACTATGGCTACACCTTC.